This T cell receptor beta chain was documented in a study of CD8 T cells in Susac syndrome. CD8+ and CD4+ T cells taken from blood had their TCR beta sequenced. Relapsing-remitting disease, either stable or active, was present in the multiple sclerosis controls, who were treatment-naive patients. An input of about 0.5 to 1 ug of RNA was subjected to reverse transcription using random hexamers. The TCR beta CDR3 was amplified by immunoSEQ multiplex PCR across 54 Vbeta, 13 Jbeta. TCRdb redid the calling of the immunoSEQ multiplex PCR reads with MiXCR, one entry per CDR3 protein. The table records 170,000 or so distinct CDR3 sequences, approximately 93% of them present only once. CDR3 length: 12 amino acids. Germline V lookup: CDR1 DFQATT, CDR2 SNEGSKA (reference sequence). Trimming took off 1 base at V and 8 bases at J, with 11 bases between the two ends.

Specimen: CD4+ T cells from PBMCs. The rearrangement uses TRBV20-1 and TRBJ1-2; TRBD1 is a possible D gene (6 bases). The TCR comes from a human donor with multiple sclerosis. CDR3 region: CSARAGAGGYTF. In nucleotides, the CDR3 is TGCAGTGCTAGAGCGGGGGCAGGGGGCTACACCTTC.